These 28 T cell receptor beta chains were all obtained from the same sample, sequenced in a study of T cell repertoires in cytomegalovirus infection. These receptors' targets are unknown. TCRdb re-called the reads with MiXCR, one entry per CDR3 protein. The sample lists hundreds of thousands of distinct CDR3 sequences; 30% to 40% were seen once. The specimen was cultured CD8+ T cells from PBMCs, collected from culture after CMV antigen stimulation. All receptors come from a human donor in good health (CMV status not recorded). Some clones in this sample may be carry-over from other donors' samples.

The chain has TRBV4-3 and TRBJ1-6; 10 bases agree with TRBD1. This CDR3 is built from 19 residues. Germline V CDR1 and CDR2: LGHNA, YSLEER. With V trimmed by 2 bases and J by 0 bases, 7 bases remained unmatched. The CDR3 here is CASSQQTGGLSSYNSPLHF. CDR3 coding DNA: TGCGCCAGCAGCCAACAGACAGGGGGCCTAAGCTCCTATAATTCACCCCTCCACTTT.

There are a few counts of this clonotype. V usage is TRBV5-6 and J usage is TRBJ1-1; D might be TRBD1 (6 bases). Trimming shortened V by 3 bases and J by 0 bases, and 9 bases separated the two germline ends. Germline V lookup: CDR1 SGHDT, CDR2 YYEEEE. The CDR3 covers 14 residues. Here the CDR3 DNA reads TGTGCCAGCAGCTACGGGACATTGAACACTGAAGCTTTCTTT. This encodes CASSYGTLNTEAFF.

This clonotype showed up just a few times. The chain has TRBV7-3 and TRBJ2-1; tentative D call: TRBD2 (7 bases). The germline V gene has CDR1 SGHTA and CDR2 FQGTGA. V shed 4 bases and J shed 0 bases, with 13 bases lying between them. The length of the CDR3 is 16 residues. This CDR3 reads CASSWGGGSSYNEQFF. CDR3 nucleotide sequence: TGTGCCAGCAGCTGGGGCGGGGGCTCCTCCTACAATGAGCAGTTCTTC.

The sample holds many counts of this clonotype. The chain links TRBV7-2 to TRBJ2-2; TRBD1 or TRBD2 may be the D gene (5 bases each). From germline, CDR1 is SGHTA and CDR2 FQGNSA. The ends were cut back, 2 bases at V and 0 bases at J, with 13 bases in the middle. The CDR3 consists of 17 residues. This CDR3 is CASSLRAGASNTGELFF. The DNA for the CDR3 is TGTGCCAGCAGCTTAAGGGCCGGGGCCTCGAACACCGGGGAGCTGTTTTTT.

In the case of this clonotype: A much more abundant neighbour one base away suggests this may be a read error. The chain recombines TRBV7-2 with TRBJ1-1, with 7 bases that match TRBD1. V lost 0 bases, J lost 5 bases, and 15 bases stayed unmatched. The germline V gene encodes CDR1 SGHTA and CDR2 FQGNSA. This CDR3 has 18 residues. CDR3 sequence (DNA): TGTGCCAGCAGCTTAGCGAGCCCCCCCGGGACAGAGAAGACTGAAGCTTTCTTT. Amino acids: CASSLASPPGTEKTEAFF.

This chain links TRBV29-1 with TRBJ2-2; 16 bases align to TRBD2. The V segment lost 6 bases and the J segment 6 bases; nucleotides outside the gene matches: 10. Germline V gene sequence: CDR1 SQVTM, CDR2 ANQGSEA. This CDR3 spans 17 amino acids. The DNA of the CDR3 is TGCAGCGTCGCCGGGACTAGCGGGGGGGAACTCCCCGGGGAGCTGTTTTTT. Protein product: CSVAGTSGGELPGELFF.

The chain has TRBV5-6 and TRBJ1-5, with D possibly matching TRBD1 (6 bases). The CDR3 sequence is 16 residues long. CDR1 is SGHDT, CDR2 YYEEEE, per germline. Trimming shortened V by 1 base and J by 3 bases, and 14 bases separated the two germline ends. As DNA, the CDR3 is TGTGCCAGCAGCTTGTTGACAGGCGGGGACAATCAGCCCCAGCATTTT. This encodes CASSLLTGGDNQPQHF.

This chain uses TRBV18 with TRBJ2-5; D might be TRBD1 (6 bases). Looked up from germline, CDR1 is KGHSH and CDR2 is LQKENI. V lost 2 bases and J 2 bases, leaving 15 bases between the germline ends. CDR3 length: 16 amino acids. The CDR3 spells CASSPSRGPEQETQYF. The CDR3 nucleotides read TGTGCCAGCTCACCATCCAGGGGTCCTGAACAAGAGACCCAGTACTTC.

V gene TRBV5-4 combines with J gene TRBJ1-2; D is undetermined. The CDR3 is made up of 14 amino acids. V gave up 1 base and J gave up 8 bases, with 15 bases separating them. Per the germline V gene, CDR1 is SGHNT and CDR2 is YYREEE (reference sequence). In DNA, the CDR3 is TGTGCCAGCAGCTTGATTCAGGAGGGCGGCGGCTACACCTTC. Its translation: CASSLIQEGGGYTF.

A few counts support this clonotype. V and J are TRBV28 and TRBJ1-5; D is perhaps TRBD1 (6 bases). The germline V gene has CDR1 MDHEN and CDR2 SYDVKM. V shed 4 bases and J shed 0 bases, with 16 bases lying between them. The CDR3 has 17 amino acids. CDR3 sequence reads: CASSWGMGAYSNQPQHF. The CDR3 bases are TGTGCCAGCAGTTGGGGAATGGGGGCTTATAGCAATCAGCCCCAGCATTTT.

This clonotype showed up just a few times. The chain combines TRBV12-3 or TRBV12-4 with TRBJ1-2; no reliable D call. There are 12 residues in the CDR3. Trimming left V 6 bases short and J 6 bases short, with 11 bases between. CDR3 loop: CASSLGIDGYTF. The CDR3 DNA reads TGTGCCAGCAGCCTCGGGATAGATGGCTACACCTTC.

The V and J genes are TRBV7-9 and TRBJ1-4; 7 nucleotides line up with TRBD1. This CDR3 region has 16 residues. Germline CDR1 is SEHNR and CDR2 is FQNEAQ (reference sequence). The V segment lost 2 bases and the J segment 3 bases; nucleotides outside the gene matches: 6. CDR3 loop: CASSLYGDRANEKLFF. CDR3 sequence (DNA): TGTGCCAGCAGCTTATACGGGGACAGAGCTAATGAAAAACTGTTTTTT.

The V call is TRBV6-1, the J call TRBJ2-3; TRBD2 is a possible D gene (6 bases). The germline CDR1 and CDR2 sequences are MNHNS and SASEGT. V dropped 0 bases and J dropped 5 bases, with 9 bases sitting between them. This CDR3 region has 14 residues. The CDR3 nucleotides read TGTGCCAGCAGTGAAGCGGGGGAGGTAGATACGCAGTATTTT. Its translation: CASSEAGEVDTQYF.

This clonotype was counted between two and nine times. The chain employs TRBV7-9 and TRBJ2-3; perhaps TRBD1 as D (6 bases). V lost 4 bases, J lost 6 bases, and 20 bases lay in between. CDR1 and CDR2 from the germline V gene are SEHNR and FQNEAQ (reference sequence). CDR3 length: 16 amino acids. The CDR3 protein is CASSSGQQKNGDTQYF. The CDR3 coding sequence is TGTGCCAGCAGCTCAGGACAGCAGAAGAATGGGGATACGCAGTATTTT.

The gene calls are TRBV9 and TRBJ1-1; 8 bases are shared with TRBD1. The germline CDR1 and CDR2 sequences are SGDLS and YYNGEE. The CDR3 sequence is 15 residues long. V shed 3 bases and J 3 bases; nucleotides not matched to a gene: 7. CDR3 in DNA: TGTGCCAGCAGCGCTTCAGGGGGCGCGGACACTGAAGCTTTCTTT. This encodes CASSASGGADTEAFF.

The chain is built from TRBV27 and TRBJ1-5; D gene uncertain. CDR1 and CDR2 from the germline V gene are MNHEY and SMNVEV (reference sequence). The V end lost 8 bases, the J end lost 1 base, and 12 bases lay between the germline ends. The CDR3 has 14 residues. CDR3 in amino acids: CASGSHRSNQPQHF. In DNA form, the CDR3 reads TGTGCCAGCGGGTCCCATCGGAGCAATCAGCCCCAGCATTTT.

This sequence joins TRBV20-1 and TRBJ2-7, with 14 bases identical to TRBD2. V trimming: 5 bases; J trimming: 6 bases; junction bases outside the gene matches: 9. Germline V CDR1 and CDR2: DFQATT, SNEGSKA (reference sequence). This CDR3 has 15 amino acids. The CDR3 protein is CSASDEGLAGVEQYF. Written as DNA, the CDR3 is TGCAGTGCTTCGGACGAGGGACTAGCGGGGGTCGAGCAGTACTTC.

The J gene is TRBJ2-1, the V gene TRBV10-1; 10 bases agree with TRBD2. Germline-derived CDR1 and CDR2 are WNHNN and SYGVQD (reference sequence). CDR3 length equals 16 residues. The trim removed 2 bases at V and 5 bases at J, leaving 6 bases unmatched. CDR3 in DNA: TGCGCCAGCAGTGAGGTAGCGGGGGGAGGGAACAATGAGCAGTTCTTC. The encoded protein is CASSEVAGGGNNEQFF.

This clonotype has more than one count but fewer than ten. The genes are TRBV6-1 and TRBJ2-7; D is unresolved. The germline V gene encodes CDR1 MNHNS and CDR2 SASEGT. V shed 2 bases and J shed 5 bases, with 13 bases lying between them. This CDR3 spans 14 amino acids. The DNA of the CDR3 is TGTGCCAGCAGTGAAATCGCCGGGTTTCACGAGCAGTACGTC. The encoded protein is CASSEIAGFHEQYV.

The chain has TRBV7-2 and TRBJ2-7; D possibly corresponds to TRBD2 (6 bases). CDR3 length: 14 residues. Trimming removed 5 bases from V and 0 bases from J, with 11 bases in between. Germline V CDR1 and CDR2: SGHTA, FQGNSA. The CDR3 protein is CASSPRLDSYEQYF. In nucleotides, the CDR3 is TGTGCCAGCAGCCCCAGACTAGACTCCTACGAGCAGTACTTC.

This clonotype was counted a few times. This chain joins TRBV6-5 and TRBJ2-7; D is perhaps TRBD1 or TRBD2 (6 bases each). Germline V gene lookup returns CDR1 MNHEY and CDR2 SVGAGI. The V gene lost 2 bases and the J gene lost 5 bases, with 19 bases spanning the gap. CDR3 length equals 16 residues. The CDR3 coding sequence is TGTGCCAGCAGTTACCCTCGGGGGCTCTTGGTAGACGAGCAGTACGTC. As protein: CASSYPRGLLVDEQYV.

CDR3: CASSYSTGTYEQYF. The CDR3 bases are TGTGCCAGCAGTTACTCGACAGGGACCTACGAGCAGTACTTC. The V gene is TRBV6-5, the J gene TRBJ2-7, with TRBD1 identical over 7 bases. Germline values: CDR1 MNHEY, CDR2 SVGAGI. CDR3 length: 14 residues. J was trimmed by 2 bases and V by 0 bases; bases with no gene match: 1.

In its sample, this clonotype was seen a few times. The J gene is TRBJ1-1, the V gene TRBV6-1; D possibly corresponds to TRBD1 (6 bases). CDR1 and CDR2 from the germline V gene are MNHNS and SASEGT. Between the trimmed V and J ends, which lost 2 bases and 4 bases, there was a span of 14 bases. This CDR3 region has 15 residues. DNA of the CDR3: TGTGCCAGCAGTGAACCCCGGACAGCATTCACTGAAGCTTTCTTT. Protein sequence: CASSEPRTAFTEAFF.

Only a few counts were recorded for this clonotype. The CDR3 DNA follows: TGTGCCAGCAGCGTCCCCCCAGACTATGGCTACACCTTC. As protein: CASSVPPDYGYTF. This sequence joins TRBV9 and TRBJ1-2; D gene uncertain. Germline-derived CDR1 and CDR2 are SGDLS and YYNGEE. Between the trimmed V and J ends, which lost 2 bases and 3 bases, there was a span of 8 bases. The CDR3 extends over 13 amino acids. The entire variable domain, with the rest obtained from reference TRBV9 and TRBJ1-2, is as follows: DSGVTQTPKHLITATGQRVTLRCSPRSGDLSVYWYQQSLDQGLQFLIQYYNGEERAKGNILERFSAQQFPDLHSELNLSSLELGDSALYFCASSVPPDYGYTFGSGTRLTVV.

The chain has TRBV2 and TRBJ2-5; D may correspond to TRBD1 or TRBD2 (5 bases each). The CDR3 loop spans 14 amino acids. Germline V gene sequence: CDR1 SNHLY, CDR2 FYNNEI. Trimming cost V 8 bases and J 4 bases, with 17 bases left between them. The CDR3 region is CASVFVSGRETQYF. DNA for the CDR3: TGTGCCAGCGTTTTTGTGTCGGGGCGAGAGACCCAGTACTTC.

This chain joins TRBV4-1 and TRBJ2-1, with D possibly matching TRBD1 (6 bases). V lost 1 base, J lost 3 bases, and 7 bases lay in between. CDR1 is MGHRA and CDR2 is YSYEKL in the germline V gene. The CDR3 runs 14 residues. The CDR3 protein is CASSQVRGYNEQFF. CDR3 sequence (DNA): TGCGCCAGCAGCCAAGTCAGGGGCTACAATGAGCAGTTCTTC.

On this clonotype itself: At one end the junction does not follow the germline gene, possibly because of a read error. The rearrangement uses TRBV27 and TRBJ2-7; D not certain. The V gene's germline CDR1 is MNHEY and CDR2 SMNVEV (reference sequence). This CDR3 has 12 amino acids. CDR3 nucleotides: TGTACCAGCATGGGGAACTCCTACGAGCAGTACTTC. It is translated as CTSMGNSYEQYF.

The chain has TRBV7-9 and TRBJ2-7; 11 bases line up with TRBD1. V was pared by 5 bases and J by 4 bases, with 7 bases of the junction left unmatched. The V gene's germline CDR1 is SEHNR and CDR2 FQNEAQ (reference sequence). This CDR3 region has 15 residues. CDR3 DNA sequence: TGTGCCAGCAGCCAACCGGGACAGGGGGAATACGAGCAGTACTTC. Amino acids: CASSQPGQGEYEQYF.